The 32 T cell receptor beta chains below come from one sample, sequenced in a study of regulatory T cells in long-lasting Graves disease (dated by TCRdb to the early 2020s). Libraries were prepared through multiplex PCR. This sample was sequenced with an Illumina HiSeq 4000. iRepertoire HTBI primers and Arm-PCR amplification of CDR3 regions were used to construct TCR beta libraries. The public reads were reprocessed in TCRdb via fastp at Q25 and MiXCR, keeping in-frame beta chains. Each CDR3 protein gets just one entry, which takes the most common genes and DNA from the rows behind it. Recorded for this sample are some 500,000 distinct CDR3 sequences; roughly a sixth of them occurred a single time. The top ten hold approximately 25% of the sample. The time point label for this specimen denotes: newly diagnosed GD, antithyroid drugs for less than 3 months. RNA was extracted from PBMCs in TRIzol for both TCR sequencing and RNA sequencing.

These sequences were also reported in another study, on T cells in Graves' hyperthyroidism and ophthalmopathy.

This specimen consisted of peripheral blood mononuclear cells (PBMCs), obtained at new diagnosis, from a patient treated with antithyroid drugs. These receptors were taken from a woman aged 35-65 years with Graves disease. Donor details come from another sample of the same person, matched by shared clones.

This chain connects TRBV9 to TRBJ1-1; 9 nucleotides line up with TRBD1. V trimming: 3 bases; J trimming: 6 bases; junction bases outside the gene matches: 18. Germline assignment: CDR1 SGDLS and CDR2 YYNGEE. The length of the CDR3 is 18 residues. CDR3 residues: CASSASLGGGQGGSEAFF. For the CDR3, the DNA is TGTGCCAGCAGCGCCTCCCTAGGTGGGGGACAGGGAGGTTCTGAAGCTTTCTTT.

V gene TRBV5-1 combines with J gene TRBJ2-1, with D possibly matching TRBD2 (5 bases). The length of the CDR3 is 13 residues. Germline V gene data show CDR1 as SGHRS and CDR2 as YFSETQ. Trimming took off 4 bases at V and 9 bases at J, with 14 bases between the two ends. The chain's CDR3 is CASSTRQGSEQFF. The CDR3 nucleotides are TGCGCCAGCAGCACCAGGCAAGGGAGTGAGCAGTTCTTC. Full variable domain (missing parts from reference TRBV5-1 and TRBJ2-1): KAGVTQTPRYLIKTRGQQVTLSCSPISGHRSVSWYQQTPGQGLQFLFEYFSETQRNKGNFPGRFSGRQFSNSRSEMNVSTLELGDSALYLCASSTRQGSEQFFGPGTRLTVL.

This clonotype was counted once. A single base is all that separates this from a far larger clone, so a read error is likely. The genes are TRBV6-2 or TRBV6-3 and TRBJ1-1, with 8 positions matching TRBD1. CDR1 is MNHEY, CDR2 SVGEGT, per germline. Trimming removed 6 bases from V and 4 bases from J; junction bases left unmatched: 10. The CDR3 loop spans 15 amino acids. The DNA for the CDR3 is TGTGCCAGCAGCTTAGGACAGGGTTGGGGCACTGAAGCTTTCTTT. Residues: CASSLGQGWGTEAFF.

The chain has TRBV13 and TRBJ1-3; D is ambiguous. CDR1 and CDR2 from the germline V gene are PRHDT and FYEKMQ (reference sequence). Trimming removed 3 bases at V and 0 bases at J, with 6 bases between. This CDR3 has 14 amino acids. DNA for the CDR3: TGTGCCAGCAGCTTCAGCTTCTCTGGAAACACCATATATTTT. Protein: CASSFSFSGNTIYF.

There are many counts of this clonotype. This chain connects TRBV30 to TRBJ2-5; TRBD1 aligns across 10 bases. The CDR3 is 13 residues long. V lost 5 bases to trimming and J lost 3 bases; unmatched junction nucleotides: 3. The germline CDR1 and CDR2 sequences are GTSNPN and SVGIG (reference sequence). The CDR3 sequence is CAWRGQGEETQYF. The DNA for the CDR3 is TGTGCCTGGCGTGGACAGGGGGAAGAGACCCAGTACTTC.

This clonotype was detected many times. V usage is TRBV2 and J usage is TRBJ1-6; tentative D call: TRBD1 (5 bases). The germline CDR1 and CDR2 sequences are SNHLY and FYNNEI. The CDR3 loop spans 13 amino acids. V lost 3 bases and J 7 bases, leaving 7 bases between the germline ends. The CDR3 DNA reads as TGTGCCAGCAGTGACGGACACAATTCACCCCTCCACTTT. This sequence encodes CASSDGHNSPLHF.

J is TRBJ1-2 and V is TRBV7-9, with D possibly being TRBD1 (6 bases). Trimming took 4 bases from V and 4 from J, leaving 13 bases between them. From germline, CDR1 is SEHNR and CDR2 FQNEAQ (reference sequence). The CDR3 runs to 14 residues. CDR3 sequence: CASSSTDRSYGYTF. The CDR3 DNA reads as TGTGCCAGCAGCTCAACCGACAGGTCCTATGGCTACACCTTC.

This clonotype occurred a few times. This chain connects TRBV20-1 to TRBJ1-6; a possible D gene is TRBD1 (6 bases). The CDR3 contains 12 residues. Germline values: CDR1 DFQATT, CDR2 SNEGSKA (reference sequence). The CDR3 DNA reads TGCGGGGGCAGGGCGGGGGATTCACCCCTCCACTTT. The encoded protein is CGGRAGDSPLHF.

The chain carries TRBV5-5 and TRBJ2-3; the D is unclear. Germline CDR1 SGHKS, CDR2 YYEKEE (reference sequence). V was clipped by 4 bases and J by 3 bases, with 12 bases between them. This CDR3 region has 14 residues. CDR3 in amino acids: CASSPWVGTDTQYF. The CDR3 DNA sequence: TGTGCCAGCAGCCCTTGGGTGGGTACAGATACGCAGTATTTT. The complete variable domain, with remaining parts taken from reference TRBV5-5 and TRBJ2-3, reads DAGVTQSPTHLIKTRGQQVTLRCSPISGHKSVSWYQQVLGQGPQFIFQYYEKEERGRGNFPDRFSARQFPNYSSELNVNALLLGDSALYLCASSPWVGTDTQYFGPGTRLTVL.

Many counts were recorded for this clonotype. A read error may produce the germline difference seen at one junction end. The CDR3 region is CASSLTGTANTEAFF. CDR3 nucleotides: TGTGCCAGCAGCTTAACAGGGACAGCGAACACTGAAGCTTTCTTT. The chain couples TRBV10-1 to TRBJ1-1, with 7 bases identical to TRBD1. In germline, CDR1 is WNHNN, CDR2 SYGVQD (reference sequence). The CDR3 runs 15 residues.

The V call is TRBV30, the J call TRBJ2-1; 13 nucleotides agree with TRBD2. CDR1 and CDR2 from the germline V gene are GTSNPN and SVGIG (reference sequence). This CDR3 contains 16 residues. With V trimmed by 4 bases and J by 5 bases, 8 bases remained unmatched. CDR3 loop: CAWTLAGGRVDNEQFF. The CDR3 nucleotides read TGTGCCTGGACACTAGCGGGGGGGCGGGTGGACAATGAGCAGTTCTTC.

The V gene is TRBV7-8, the J gene TRBJ2-7; 9 nucleotides agree with TRBD1. Germline loops: CDR1 SGHVS, CDR2 FQNEAQ. The CDR3 totals 15 residues. V lost 0 bases to trimming and J lost 4 bases; unmatched junction nucleotides: 4. Written as DNA, the CDR3 is TGTGCCAGCAGCTTAGCAGGGACAGGGTCGTACGAGCAGTACTTC. It translates to CASSLAGTGSYEQYF.

The chain recombines TRBV29-1 with TRBJ2-5; D not resolved. From germline, CDR1 is SQVTM and CDR2 ANQGSEA. The CDR3 consists of 12 residues. Trimming removed 2 bases from V and 1 base from J, with 5 bases in between. The CDR3 DNA reads as TGCAGCGTTGAAATCGGCCAAGAGACCCAGTACTTC. As protein: CSVEIGQETQYF.

Many counts were recorded for this clonotype. The chain links TRBV29-1 to TRBJ2-7, with 8 nucleotides matching TRBD1. Per the germline V gene, CDR1 is SQVTM and CDR2 is ANQGSEA. This CDR3 has 13 residues. Trimming at V came to 4 bases and at J to 5 bases, leaving 7 bases not matched to a gene. CDR3 residues: CSVAGTGYHEQYF. The CDR3 DNA is TGCAGCGTTGCCGGGACAGGATACCACGAGCAGTACTTC.

The chain couples TRBV2 to TRBJ1-5, with TRBD1 matching 7 bases. Trimming took 6 bases from V and 5 from J; bases not matched to a gene: 10. The V gene's germline CDR1 is SNHLY and CDR2 FYNNEI. CDR3 size: 15 residues. The CDR3 is CASRPTGAPYQPQHF. The CDR3 DNA reads TGTGCCAGCAGGCCCACAGGGGCCCCTTATCAGCCCCAGCATTTT.

To note about this clonotype: This may be a read error, as it is one base from a much larger clone. The chain uses TRBV11-3 and TRBJ2-3, with a weak D call TRBD2 (6 bases). CDR1 SGHNT and CDR2 YENEEA come from the germline V gene. Trimming cost V 4 bases and J 2 bases, with 13 bases left between them. This CDR3 is built from 15 residues. CDR3 nucleotides: TGTGCCAGCAGCTGGGTCCGGGGGATCACAGATACGCAGTATTTT. Protein product: CASSWVRGITDTQYF. The whole variable domain, filled in from reference TRBV11-3 and TRBJ2-3, reads EAGVVQSPRYKIIEKKQPVAFWCNPISGHNTLYWYLQNLGQGPELLIRYENEEAVDDSQLPKDRFSAERLKGVDSTLKIQPAELGDSAVYLCASSWVRGITDTQYFGPGTRLTVL.

This clonotype was picked up many times. The chain combines TRBV9 with TRBJ1-2; TRBD1 aligns across 7 bases. This CDR3 spans 15 amino acids. The V and J ends lost 2 bases and 2 bases, in that order; junction bases with no gene match: 6. Germline CDR1 and CDR2: SGDLS and YYNGEE. The CDR3 region is CASSVSPGQNYGYTF. The CDR3 nucleotides are TGTGCCAGCAGCGTCTCGCCGGGACAGAACTATGGCTACACCTTC.

This clonotype was seen many times. This chain uses TRBV7-9 with TRBJ1-2; D uncertain. V dropped 6 bases and J dropped 0 bases, with 8 bases sitting between them. The CDR3 extends over 13 amino acids. CDR1 and CDR2 (germline): SEHNR, FQNEAQ (reference sequence). CDR3 nucleotide sequence: TGTGCCAGCAGTGAAACAGCTAACTATGGCTACACCTTC. Amino acid sequence: CASSETANYGYTF.

This clonotype has at least ten counts. The V call is TRBV12-3 or TRBV12-4, the J call TRBJ1-2; 7 bases agree with TRBD1. The V gene end was trimmed by 5 bases and the J gene end by 9 bases; junction bases not matched to a gene: 12. The CDR3 length is 14 residues. In nucleotides, the CDR3 is TGTGCCAGCAGTGGAACCGGGACAGCAACGAGCTACACCTTC. Its translation: CASSGTGTATSYTF.

The V call is TRBV5-1, the J call TRBJ2-3; 7 positions agree with TRBD1. The CDR3 extends over 16 amino acids. Trimming cost V 3 bases and J 6 bases; bases outside gene matches: 13. In germline, CDR1 is SGHRS, CDR2 YFSETQ. In DNA, the CDR3 is TGCGCCAGCAGCTCGATACCGGGACAGCTGGTGGATACGCAGTATTTT. It translates to CASSSIPGQLVDTQYF.

The genes are TRBV20-1 and TRBJ2-7, with TRBD1 as a possible D gene (7 bases). Germline CDR1 is DFQATT and CDR2 is SNEGSKA (reference sequence). Trimming stripped 6 bases from V and 6 bases from J, with 18 bases between. This CDR3 comprises 13 residues. The CDR3 is CSAQGGAVTEQYF. The CDR3 region has the DNA TGCAGTGCCCAGGGGGGAGCCGTAACCGAGCAGTACTTC.

This clonotype was picked up a small number of times. The CDR3 sequence: CSATTRVGRYTF. Written as DNA, the CDR3 is TGCAGTGCCACCACTAGGGTCGGGAGGTACACCTTC. The rearrangement uses TRBV20-1 and TRBJ1-2; D is unresolved. Trimming took 6 bases from V and 11 from J, leaving 19 bases between them. Germline-derived CDR1 and CDR2 are DFQATT and SNEGSKA (reference sequence). The CDR3 has 12 residues.

This clonotype was seen many times. The chain carries TRBV12-3 or TRBV12-4 and TRBJ1-1; D is unresolved. The length of the CDR3 is 12 residues. The V end was cut by 9 bases, the J end by 1 base, with 9 bases between. As DNA, the CDR3 is TGTGCCAGTACCACCCAGAACACTGAAGCTTTCTTT. Its translation: CASTTQNTEAFF.

This clonotype was seen repeatedly, ten times or more. This chain joins TRBV5-1 and TRBJ1-1, with D maybe TRBD1 (6 bases). V was trimmed by 4 bases and J by 3 bases, leaving 19 bases between them. The germline CDR1 and CDR2 sequences are SGHRS and YFSETQ. This CDR3 comprises 16 residues. CDR3 sequence: CASSHKWGGLDTEAFF. CDR3 nucleotides: TGCGCCAGCAGCCACAAGTGGGGGGGCCTGGACACTGAAGCTTTCTTT.

The V and J genes are TRBV20-1 and TRBJ1-4; weak D call: TRBD1 (5 bases). In germline, CDR1 is DFQATT, CDR2 SNEGSKA (reference sequence). The ends were cut back, 6 bases at V and 0 bases at J, with 8 bases in the middle. The length of the CDR3 is 13 residues. CDR3 loop: CSALRATNEKLFF. The DNA for the CDR3 is TGCAGTGCCCTCAGGGCAACTAATGAAAAACTGTTTTTT.

Many counts were recorded for this clonotype. The chain couples TRBV28 to TRBJ2-7, with a weak D call TRBD2 (5 bases). Trimming stripped 8 bases from V and 4 bases from J, with 18 bases between. This CDR3 has 14 amino acids. The germline V gene has CDR1 MDHEN and CDR2 SYDVKM. CDR3 region: CASPEGRSLYEQYF. CDR3 DNA: TGTGCCAGCCCCGAGGGCAGGTCTTTGTACGAGCAGTACTTC.

This clonotype was seen at least ten times. The V call is TRBV12-3 or TRBV12-4, the J call TRBJ2-5; D gene uncertain. The CDR3 contains 14 residues. V was trimmed by 1 base and J by 5 bases, leaving 11 bases between them. CDR3 in DNA: TGTGCCAGCAGTTTAGGTATCGCGTCGGAGACCCAGTACTTC. This sequence encodes CASSLGIASETQYF.

The chain joins TRBV3-1 to TRBJ1-2; D unresolved. V gave up 1 base and J gave up 2 bases, with 8 bases separating them. The germline V gene encodes CDR1 LGHDT and CDR2 YNNKEL (reference sequence). This CDR3 is built from 14 residues. The CDR3 protein is CASSQVGNNYGYTF. CDR3 coding DNA: TGTGCCAGCAGCCAAGTGGGCAACAACTATGGCTACACCTTC.

This chain connects TRBV29-1 to TRBJ2-1; D gene ambiguous. CDR1 and CDR2 (germline): SQVTM, ANQGSEA. The CDR3 is 14 amino acids. Trimming took 4 bases from V and 4 from J, leaving 14 bases between them. DNA for the CDR3: TGCAGCGTTGGGTGGCAGAGGATATACAATGAGCAGTTCTTC. Translation: CSVGWQRIYNEQFF.

The chain has TRBV5-6 and TRBJ2-3; 8 nucleotides agree with TRBD2. The CDR3 is 16 amino acids. V lost 0 bases, J lost 2 bases, and 5 bases stayed unmatched. Per the germline V gene, CDR1 is SGHDT and CDR2 is YYEEEE. CDR3 nucleotides: TGTGCCAGCAGCTTGGATGTAGCGGGGTCCACAGATACGCAGTATTTT. Its translation is CASSLDVAGSTDTQYF.

The J gene is TRBJ1-2, the V gene TRBV4-2; perhaps TRBD1 as D (5 bases). Germline values: CDR1 LGHNA, CDR2 YNFKEQ. The CDR3 loop spans 15 amino acids. Trimming took 0 bases from V and 1 from J, leaving 9 bases between them. The CDR3 DNA reads TGTGCCAGCAGCCAAGAAAGGACATATAACTATGGCTACACCTTC. It specifies CASSQERTYNYGYTF.

This clonotype was counted at least ten times. V is TRBV10-3 and J is TRBJ2-3, with 7 bases aligning to TRBD1. J lost 2 bases, V lost 0 bases, and 2 bases had no gene match. The CDR3 is made up of 15 amino acids. Germline V lookup: CDR1 ENHRY, CDR2 SYGVKD. The CDR3 loop reads CAISESGQITDTQYF. CDR3 nucleotides: TGTGCCATCAGTGAGTCGGGACAGATCACAGATACGCAGTATTTT.